One sample yielded the 17 T cell receptor beta chains listed below, sequenced in a study of identical twins. MiXCR, run by TCRdb on the 5' RACE reads, gives a single entry per CDR3 protein. The repertoire consists of 300,000 or so distinct CDR3 sequences, with nearly 9.5% occurring once and the leading ten covering roughly 6.4%. These sequences were also reported in another study, on yellow fever vaccine responses in identical twins.

The source material was CD8+ T cells sorted from blood. Source of these receptors: a young woman in good health.

The rearrangement uses TRBV6-1 and TRBJ2-7; TRBD1 matches at 7 bases. CDR3 length equals 15 residues. V shed 6 bases, J shed 4 bases, and the junction held 12 bases outside the gene matches. The germline CDR1 and CDR2 sequences are MNHNS and SASEGT. The CDR3 here is CASRPIGTELYEQYF. DNA for the CDR3: TGTGCCAGCAGACCTATCGGGACAGAACTATACGAGCAGTACTTC.

This clonotype has a single count. The chain couples TRBV5-4 to TRBJ2-5, with TRBD2 identical over 9 bases. Trimming took 4 bases from V and 4 from J; bases not matched to a gene: 11. The CDR3 has 16 amino acids. Germline V gene lookup returns CDR1 SGHNT and CDR2 YYREEE (reference sequence). In DNA, the CDR3 is TGTGCCAGCAGCCCTACAGCCCTAGCGGGGACAGAGACCCAGTACTTC. It translates to CASSPTALAGTETQYF.

The V call is TRBV9, the J call TRBJ2-7; D may be TRBD1 (5 bases). The V end was cut by 0 bases, the J end by 1 base, with 17 bases between. Germline CDR1 is SGDLS and CDR2 is YYNGEE. The CDR3 sequence is 17 residues long. The CDR3, as DNA: TGTGCCAGCAGCGTAGGCCCGGGTTTAGACAGTTCCTACGAGCAGTACTTC. It specifies CASSVGPGLDSSYEQYF.

This clonotype was recorded many times. This sequence joins TRBV7-9 and TRBJ2-7; 8 bases match TRBD1. The germline CDR1 and CDR2 sequences are SEHNR and FQNEAQ (reference sequence). This CDR3 is built from 15 residues. V shed 0 bases and J 5 bases; nucleotides not matched to a gene: 6. The chain's CDR3 is CASSLARTGRDEQYF. CDR3 nucleotides: TGTGCCAGCAGCTTAGCTAGGACAGGGCGAGACGAGCAGTACTTC.

DNA of the CDR3: TGTGCCAGCAAACCTTCCGGGATGGAAGACGAGCAGTACTTC. It is translated as CASKPSGMEDEQYF. This sequence joins TRBV3-1 and TRBJ2-7, with a possible D match to TRBD2 (5 bases). The ends were cut back, 7 bases at V and 5 bases at J, with 18 bases in the middle. The CDR3 loop spans 14 amino acids. CDR1 and CDR2 (germline): LGHDT, YNNKEL (reference sequence).

This clonotype was picked up many times. V and J are TRBV5-1 and TRBJ1-6; D perhaps matches TRBD1 (5 bases). Trimming left V 4 bases short and J 6 bases short, with 11 bases between. CDR1 and CDR2 from the germline V gene are SGHRS and YFSETQ. The CDR3 spans 14 residues. In DNA form, the CDR3 reads TGCGCCAGCAGCCCGGGACTATCTAATTCACCCCTCCACTTT. Residues: CASSPGLSNSPLHF. The whole variable domain, remainder taken from reference TRBV5-1 and TRBJ1-6, is KAGVTQTPRYLIKTRGQQVTLSCSPISGHRSVSWYQQTPGQGLQFLFEYFSETQRNKGNFPGRFSGRQFSNSRSEMNVSTLELGDSALYLCASSPGLSNSPLHFGNGTRLTVT.

This clonotype has more than one count but fewer than ten. The chain employs TRBV5-1 and TRBJ2-7; 9 nucleotides agree with TRBD1. This CDR3 comprises 14 residues. V trimming: 3 bases; J trimming: 3 bases; junction bases outside the gene matches: 4. The V gene's germline CDR1 is SGHRS and CDR2 YFSETQ. CDR3: CASSSDRGNYEQYF. The CDR3 DNA reads as TGCGCCAGCAGCTCGGACAGGGGCAACTACGAGCAGTACTTC. The full variable domain, in which reference TRBV5-1 and TRBJ2-7 provide the parts outside the CDR3, is KAGVTQTPRYLIKTRGQQVTLSCSPISGHRSVSWYQQTPGQGLQFLFEYFSETQRNKGNFPGRFSGRQFSNSRSEMNVSTLELGDSALYLCASSSDRGNYEQYFGPGTRLTVT.

This clonotype was found many times. The gene calls are TRBV15 and TRBJ2-1; 8 bases line up with TRBD2. This CDR3 region has 18 residues. The ends lost 0 bases at V and 7 bases at J; junction bases unmatched: 14. CDR1 LNHNV and CDR2 YYDKDF come from the germline V gene (reference sequence). CDR3: CATSREIAVGSGINEQFF. Written as DNA, the CDR3 is TGTGCCACCAGCAGAGAAATTGCGGTGGGTAGCGGGATAAATGAGCAGTTCTTC.

This clonotype was picked up a small number of times. The rearrangement uses TRBV4-1 and TRBJ2-7, with D uncertain. CDR1 and CDR2 (germline): MGHRA, YSYEKL. CDR3 length: 13 amino acids. The germline V and J ends were trimmed by 4 bases and 3 bases, with 10 bases remaining between them. The CDR3 DNA is TGCGCCAGCAGCCCCCGGAGTTTCTACGAGCAGTACTTC. It yields the protein CASSPRSFYEQYF.

The rearrangement joins TRBV7-6 to TRBJ2-3; TRBD2 agrees at 9 bases. The CDR3 has 15 amino acids. Trimming removed 2 bases from V and 2 bases from J; junction bases left unmatched: 2. CDR1 SGHVS and CDR2 FNYEAQ come from the germline V gene. This chain's CDR3 is CASSLLAGLTDTQYF. The CDR3, as DNA: TGTGCCAGCAGCTTACTAGCGGGGCTCACAGATACGCAGTATTTT. Full variable domain (outside the CDR3, taken from reference TRBV7-6 and TRBJ2-3): GAGVSQSPRYKVTKRGQDVALRCDPISGHVSLYWYRQALGQGPEFLTYFNYEAQQDKSGLPNDRFSAERPEGSISTLTIQRTEQRDSAMYRCASSLLAGLTDTQYFGPGTRLTVL.

This clonotype was counted ten times or more. The V gene is TRBV4-1, the J gene TRBJ2-1; no clear D gene. This CDR3 has 13 amino acids. Trimming removed 1 base at V and 6 bases at J, with 7 bases between. CDR1 MGHRA and CDR2 YSYEKL come from the germline V gene. Here the CDR3 DNA reads TGCGCCAGCAGCCAAGTTATTGGCAATGAGCAGTTCTTC. Encoded protein: CASSQVIGNEQFF.

This clonotype showed up many times. The chain carries TRBV9 and TRBJ2-1; 9 positions agree with TRBD2. The CDR3 is 19 residues long. V lost 4 bases and J lost 4; bases outside the gene matches: 18. Germline CDR1 and CDR2: SGDLS and YYNGEE. The CDR3 DNA reads TGTGCCAGCAGCCCGCGCCAAGGGGCTGGCGGGGGGGATTACAATGAGCAGTTCTTC. Its translation is CASSPRQGAGGGDYNEQFF.

There are many counts of this clonotype. The chain is built from TRBV5-1 and TRBJ1-1, with D unclear. In germline, CDR1 is SGHRS, CDR2 YFSETQ. V was pared by 0 bases and J by 5 bases, with 8 bases between. The CDR3 is 13 amino acids. For the CDR3, the DNA is TGCGCCAGCAGCTTGGTTGCGGGTACTGAAGCTTTCTTT. This gives the protein CASSLVAGTEAFF.

In this sample, this clonotype turned up a few times. V gene TRBV5-4 combines with J gene TRBJ2-5; D gene ambiguous. The CDR3 loop spans 13 amino acids. CDR1 and CDR2 from the germline V gene are SGHNT and YYREEE (reference sequence). Trimming took off 1 base at V and 2 bases at J, with 6 bases between the two ends. CDR3 DNA sequence: TGTGCCAGCAGCTTGCTAGTTCAAGAGACCCAGTACTTC. Translated, it gives CASSLLVQETQYF. The full variable domain, rest sourced from reference TRBV5-4 and TRBJ2-5, is ETGVTQSPTHLIKTRGQQVTLRCSSQSGHNTVSWYQQALGQGPQFIFQYYREEENGRGNFPPRFSGLQFPNYSSELNVNALELDDSALYLCASSLLVQETQYFGPGTRLLVL.

This chain connects TRBV5-1 to TRBJ2-7; D possibly corresponds to TRBD2 (5 bases). This CDR3 has 17 amino acids. CDR1 SGHRS and CDR2 YFSETQ come from the germline V gene. V shed 4 bases and J shed 5 bases, with 25 bases lying between them. The CDR3 spells CASSEAPSPGKANEQYF. DNA of the CDR3: TGCGCCAGCAGCGAGGCACCCTCCCCGGGGAAGGCGAACGAGCAGTACTTC.

The genes are TRBV20-1 and TRBJ1-1; D unresolved. The germline V gene has CDR1 DFQATT and CDR2 SNEGSKA (reference sequence). Trimming took 5 bases from V and 7 from J, leaving 8 bases between them. The CDR3 loop spans 10 amino acids. This chain's CDR3 is CSALAVEAFF. The CDR3 nucleotides are TGCAGTGCTTTGGCTGTTGAAGCTTTCTTT.

This clonotype is medium-sized by share. This sequence joins TRBV30 and TRBJ1-5; 7 positions agree with TRBD1. The germline CDR1 and CDR2 sequences are GTSNPN and SVGIG (reference sequence). V was clipped by 3 bases and J by 8 bases; unmatched bases: 10. The CDR3 spans 14 residues. The CDR3 region is CAWSVDRAIEPQHF. CDR3 nucleotides: TGTGCCTGGAGCGTCGACAGGGCTATAGAGCCCCAGCATTTT.